This T cell receptor (beta chain) was retrieved from a study of radiation and T cells in renal cell carcinoma. General study findings and limits: No pretreatment tumor biopsies were available for baseline clonotypes.

Per the germline V gene, CDR1 is SGHRS and CDR2 is YFSETQ. With V trimmed by 4 bases and J by 1 base, 8 bases remained unmatched. The CDR3 is 16 amino acids. Indicated time point: blood 4 weeks post-SBRT, at nephrectomy. Treatment in this sample: 15 Gy SBRT to primary tumor, nephrectomy 4 weeks later. Nephrectomy followed 15 Gy stereotactic body radiation by 4 weeks. The tumor was a clear cell renal cell carcinoma. Note on this clone: Antigen unknown.

The protocol was immunoSEQ multiplex PCR, while the TCRdb copy is restricted to in-frame clones and leaves out a portion. Among roughly 92,000 clones listed, about 79% were seen once. The sequence derives from a man aged 55 to 70 with renal cell carcinoma. The chain recombines TRBV5-1 with TRBJ2-5, with 9 bases that match TRBD1. The input for sequencing was blood, taken from a patient whose treatment included radiotherapy and nephrectomy. This CDR3 reads CASSHRPGQGQETQYF. DNA of the CDR3: TGCGCCAGCAGCCATAGACCGGGACAGGGCCAAGAGACCCAGTACTTC.